Detailed here is one T cell receptor beta chain. What it binds is unknown. This entry belongs to a study of T cells after posttransplantation cyclophosphamide. Overall study results and limits: TRB overlap between skin or GI tissue T cells and blood was limited. Recipient CMV seropositivity and CMV reactivation strongly tracked TRB clonality.

CDR3 length: 12 residues. V lost 5 bases and J lost 1, with 6 bases in between. The germline V gene encodes CDR1 SQVTM and CDR2 ANQGSEA. Clones were sequenced by immunoSEQ multiplex PCR, and TCRdb holds only the in-frame ones, with some missing. The sample lists around 31,000 clones, roughly 90% occurring once. The naive gate required viable CD3+CD4+ or CD3+CD8+ cells with CCR7+CD45RA+CD45RO-CD95-CD27+CD28+ phenotype. On the day of bone marrow donation, the related graft donor provided peripheral blood. The source is a man aged 25 to 40 in good health and a related stem cell transplant donor. Sample: naive CD4+ T cells sorted from blood. The chain couples TRBV29-1 to TRBJ2-4; weak D call: TRBD2 (6 bases). CDR3 residues: CSVRGAKNIQYF. CDR3 bases: TGCAGCGTTCGGGGGGCCAAAAACATTCAGTACTTC.